This T cell receptor beta chain was identified during a study of shared clonotypes between healthy human individuals. Study results and caveats: Non-shared clonotypes had lower generation probabilities than clonotypes shared by all four sorted-subset donors.

To note about this clone: Its antigen is as yet unknown.

The table came from immunoSEQ multiplex PCR; TCRdb's copy has only in-frame clones and leaves some out. Seen here are 90,000 to 130,000 clones, 68% observed once, and the top ten hold over 20%. Trimming at V came to 6 bases and at J to 0 bases, leaving 4 bases not matched to a gene. The CDR3 has 15 residues. Germline V CDR1 and CDR2: SNHLY, FYNNEI. Caucasian adults residing in Nashville, Tennessee made up all the donors. The sequence was collected from a woman aged 25-40 years in good health. The sequenced sample was memory CD8+ T cells sorted from blood. Subset denoted: CD45RO+ cells pooled with CCR7-negative TemRA cells. The chain employs TRBV2 and TRBJ2-3, with 9 bases identical to TRBD1. The CDR3 loop reads CASRAQGASTDTQYF. DNA for the CDR3: TGTGCCAGCAGGGCACAGGGGGCTAGCACAGATACGCAGTATTTT.